This TCR beta chain stems from a study of blood T cells in healthy people across ages. The CDR3 is 13 residues long. The germline gives CDR1 ENHRY, CDR2 SYGVKD. Trimming cost V 0 bases and J 4 bases, with 6 bases left between them. The table lists this clonotype with many counts. Peripheral blood from each donor was collected in a volume of 8 to 10 milliliters. Primed by a sample-barcoded 5' primer and a J-beta primer mix, a second PCR proceeded for 7 to 11 cycles. Template switching added a 12-random-nucleotide identifier to every cDNA molecule. TCRdb passed the 5' RACE reads through MiXCR, listing each CDR3 protein once. The table has about 1.1 million distinct CDR3 sequences, 35% to 45% seen once.

V usage is TRBV10-3 and J usage is TRBJ1-2; D remains ambiguous. Source material: blood. This receptor was identified in a man between 18 and 29 years old in good health. The CDR3 sequence is CAISESKGYGYTF. Here the CDR3 DNA reads TGTGCCATCAGTGAGTCGAAAGGCTATGGCTACACCTTC.